The source of this T cell receptor (beta chain) is a study of OX40 agonist ivuxolimab in advanced cancers. Study context: At 0.01 to 10 mg/kg, ivuxolimab was administered intravenously to patients every 2 weeks. Aged roughly 23 to 80 with a mean of 60 years, they were about 83% male. General study findings and limits: Low levels of normalized T-cell clonal expansion also appeared in some nonresponders. There was clonal expansion of CD4+ and CD8+ blood T cells by week 6 at 0.1 to 3.0 mg/kg.

For this clone: Antigen unknown.

V lost 3 bases and J lost 7, with 12 bases in between. The germline V gene encodes CDR1 MNHEY and CDR2 SMNVEV (reference sequence). This CDR3 comprises 14 residues. Generated by immunoSEQ multiplex PCR, the TCRdb table keeps only in-frame clones and is missing some. The sample gives approximately 58,000 clones, more than 75% of which show up once; less than 3.5% is in the top ten. Specimen: CD4+ or CD8+ T cells sorted from blood, collected in a trial of the OX40 agonist ivuxolimab. The chain combines TRBV27 with TRBJ1-4; tentative D call: TRBD1 (5 bases). The TCR was taken from an adult with an advanced solid tumor such as melanoma, head and neck, liver or kidney cancer. CDR3 nucleotide sequence: TGTGCCAGCAGTTTGAGACCGGGGCCTGAAAAACTGTTTTTT. It yields the protein CASSLRPGPEKLFF. The full variable domain, in which reference TRBV27 and TRBJ1-4 provide the parts outside the CDR3, is EAQVTQNPRYLITVTGKKLTVTCSQNMNHEYMSWYRQDPGLGLRQIYYSMNVEVTDKGDVPEGYKVSRKEKRNFPLILESPSPNQTSLYFCASSLRPGPEKLFFGSGTQLSVL.